This T cell receptor beta chain was obtained from a study of T cells in women clearing cervical HPV infection. Using immunoSEQ multiplex PCR, the repertoire was profiled, and TCRdb retains in-frame clones only, with some absent. In all, the sample yields fewer than 40,000 clones. Notes on this clone: The read ends 3 residues early relative to the CDR3; the germline J gene fills the gap.

CDR1 DFQATT and CDR2 SNEGSKA come from the germline V gene (reference sequence). V shed 8 bases, J shed 4 bases, and the junction held 6 bases outside the gene matches. The CDR3 is made up of 13 amino acids. Sequenced: blood buffy coat. The chain has TRBV20-1 and TRBJ1-4, with 8 bases aligning to TRBD1. The receptor was isolated from a woman between 18 and 70 years old with a cervical HPV16 infection that either progressed to CIN3+ or cleared (not recorded which). CDR3 amino acids: CSIRQGLNEKLFF. The sequenced CDR3 bases are TGCAGTATTCGACAGGGGCTTAATGAAAAA.